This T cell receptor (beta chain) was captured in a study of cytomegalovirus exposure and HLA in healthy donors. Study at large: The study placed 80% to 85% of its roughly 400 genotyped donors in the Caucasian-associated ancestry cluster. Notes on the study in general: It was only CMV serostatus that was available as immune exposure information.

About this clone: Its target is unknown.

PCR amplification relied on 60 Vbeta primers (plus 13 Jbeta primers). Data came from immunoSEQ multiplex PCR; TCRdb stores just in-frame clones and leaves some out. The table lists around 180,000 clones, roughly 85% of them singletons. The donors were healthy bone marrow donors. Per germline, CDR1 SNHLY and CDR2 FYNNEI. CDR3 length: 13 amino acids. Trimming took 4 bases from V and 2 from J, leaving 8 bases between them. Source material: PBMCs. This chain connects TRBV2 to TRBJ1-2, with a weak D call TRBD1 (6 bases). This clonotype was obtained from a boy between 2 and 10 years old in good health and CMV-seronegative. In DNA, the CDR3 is TGTGCCAGCAGTGTAGACAGGAACTATGGCTACACCTTC. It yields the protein CASSVDRNYGYTF.